The 4 T cell receptor beta chains in this list originate from one sample, sequenced in a study of blood T cell repertoires in COVID-19. Produced via immunoSEQ multiplex PCR; TCRdb's table is partial and in-frame only. The repertoire holds 350,000 to 450,000 clones, roughly 80% seen once, with approximately 4.7% in the top ten. The specimen sequenced was PBMCs or T cells enriched from blood (not recorded which). The receptors stem from a woman between 45 and 65 years old who had recovered from COVID-19.

This chain's CDR3 is CASSIRGQWNSPLHF. The DNA of the CDR3 is TGTGCCAGTAGTATCAGGGGGCAATGGAATTCACCCCTCCACTTT. The chain employs TRBV19 and TRBJ1-6; 8 nucleotides match TRBD1. The trim removed 3 bases at V and 7 bases at J, leaving 5 bases unmatched. CDR3 length equals 15 residues. Germline assignment: CDR1 LNHDA and CDR2 SQIVND (reference sequence).

CDR3 amino acids: CAWSHGTGYEQYF. CDR3 sequence (DNA): TGTGCCTGGAGCCATGGTACGGGCTACGAGCAGTACTTC. The chain combines TRBV30 with TRBJ2-7; no clear D gene. CDR3 length: 13 residues. Trimming left V 3 bases short and J 3 bases short, with 12 bases between. Germline V gene data show CDR1 as GTSNPN and CDR2 as SVGIG (reference sequence).

The chain combines TRBV5-1 with TRBJ2-3, with D possibly being TRBD2 (6 bases). The CDR3 extends over 15 amino acids. The germline CDR1 and CDR2 sequences are SGHRS and YFSETQ. V dropped 0 bases and J dropped 2 bases, with 10 bases sitting between them. The CDR3 region is CASSLAGGFTDTQYF. The CDR3, as DNA: TGCGCCAGCAGCTTGGCCGGGGGATTCACAGATACGCAGTATTTT.

The CDR3 sequence: CASKRGTENTEAFF. CDR3 DNA sequence: TGTGCCAGCAAGAGGGGGACAGAGAACACTGAAGCTTTCTTT. This chain links TRBV2 with TRBJ1-1; 7 positions match TRBD1. V dropped 7 bases and J dropped 1; count of bases not matched to a gene: 6. Germline V CDR1 and CDR2: SNHLY, FYNNEI. The CDR3 covers 14 residues.